A single T cell receptor (beta chain) is shown here with its context. As yet, its antigen is unknown. This sample is part of a study of cytomegalovirus exposure and HLA in healthy donors. Findings and caveats of the study: In vitro assays verified that a few CMV-associated chains recognized CMV antigens specifically. Within the data, a cluster of highly shared sequence variants was likely a sequencing artifact. An analysis done earlier found most TCR beta V segments productive about 87% or about 30% of the time. With later analysis, a missense DCLRE1C variant became linked to TCR beta V- and J-gene trimming.

With 60 Vbeta and 13 Jbeta primers, the PCR was carried out. Measured with immunoSEQ multiplex PCR; TCRdb has only the in-frame clones, and not every one. The sample lists around 96,000 clones, around 74% occurring once. CDR3 length: 14 residues. The germline V gene encodes CDR1 LNHNV and CDR2 YYDKDF (reference sequence). The germline V and J ends were trimmed by 0 bases and 4 bases, with 9 bases remaining between them. V is TRBV15 and J is TRBJ1-2; D ambiguous. This sequence was found in a man under 40 in good health and CMV-seropositive. Material for sequencing was PBMCs. In nucleotides, the CDR3 is TGTGCCACCAGCAGAGATGGGAGTCCCTATGGCTACACCTTC. Translating gives CATSRDGSPYGYTF.